The rows below give T cell receptor beta chains drawn from one sample of a study of T cell responses to AZD1222 COVID-19 vaccine. Assay used: immunoSEQ multiplex PCR; TCRdb lists only in-frame clones, some missing. The sample has roughly 120,000 clones; around 90% are singletons. The starting material was peripheral blood, obtained on day 0 of AZD1222 vaccination. The receptors were gathered from an adult in good health. The CDR3 runs from the conserved cysteine through the conserved F or W. A D gene is named only where the DNA matches it firmly. The size field is filled for only some rows; it gives once, few, many or a size class.

j_gene: TRBJ2-7; d_gene: NA; v_gene: TRBV5-6; abundance: NA; CDR3aa: CASSLRQTYEQYF; CDR3nt: TGTGCCAGCAGCTTGCGGCAGACCTACGAGCAGTACTTC
j_gene: TRBJ1-2; d_gene: NA; v_gene: TRBV4-3; abundance: NA; CDR3aa: CASSQDLQGPNYGYTF; CDR3nt: TGCGCCAGCAGCCAAGATTTGCAGGGACCAAACTATGGCTACACCTTC
j_gene: TRBJ2-7; d_gene: TRBD1; v_gene: TRBV7-9; abundance: NA; CDR3aa: CASSFSRDRGYEQYF; CDR3nt: TGTGCCAGCAGCTTTAGTCGGGACAGGGGCTACGAGCAGTACTTC
j_gene: TRBJ1-2; d_gene: NA; v_gene: TRBV27; abundance: NA; CDR3aa: CASRSAAEARGRYGYTF; CDR3nt: TGTGCCAGCCGCAGCGCAGCTGAGGCCCGCGGCCGGTATGGCTACACCTTC
j_gene: TRBJ1-5; d_gene: NA; v_gene: TRBV6-1; abundance: NA; CDR3aa: CASSGRAGGAHQPQHF; CDR3nt: TGTGCCAGCAGTGGCCGAGCGGGAGGGGCGCATCAGCCCCAGCATTTT
j_gene: TRBJ2-1; d_gene: NA; v_gene: TRBV19; abundance: NA; CDR3aa: CASSSDTTRYNEQFF; CDR3nt: TGTGCCAGTAGTAGTGACACGACCAGATACAATGAGCAGTTCTTC
j_gene: TRBJ1-5; d_gene: NA; v_gene: TRBV19; abundance: NA; CDR3aa: CASSIDAVTPQHF; CDR3nt: TGTGCCAGTAGTATAGATGCAGTAACCCCCCAGCATTTT
j_gene: TRBJ1-5; d_gene: NA; v_gene: TRBV2; abundance: NA; CDR3aa: CASRTLRGNQPQHF; CDR3nt: TGTGCCAGTAGGACCCTTCGAGGCAATCAGCCCCAGCATTTT
j_gene: TRBJ1-6; d_gene: NA; v_gene: TRBV9; abundance: NA; CDR3aa: CASSTPGAPLHF; CDR3nt: TGTGCCAGCAGTACCCCTGGGGCACCCCTCCACTTT
j_gene: TRBJ1-4; d_gene: TRBD1; v_gene: TRBV29-1; abundance: NA; CDR3aa: CSATGTGVEKLFF; CDR3nt: TGCAGCGCCACCGGGACAGGGGTTGAAAAACTGTTTTTT
j_gene: TRBJ1-3; d_gene: NA; v_gene: TRBV10-3; abundance: NA; CDR3aa: CAISDARLGNTIYF; CDR3nt: TGTGCCATCAGTGACGCTCGGCTGGGAAACACCATATATTTT
j_gene: TRBJ1-1; d_gene: NA; v_gene: TRBV6-1; abundance: NA; CDR3aa: CASSEFTEAFF; CDR3nt: TGTGCCAGCAGTGAATTCACTGAAGCTTTCTTT
j_gene: TRBJ2-7; d_gene: NA; v_gene: TRBV5-1; abundance: NA; CDR3aa: CASREGGNEQYF; CDR3nt: TGCGCCAGCCGTGAGGGAGGTAACGAGCAGTACTTC
j_gene: TRBJ1-2; d_gene: NA; v_gene: TRBV6-5; abundance: once; CDR3aa: CASQGGPNYGYTF; CDR3nt: TGTGCCAGCCAAGGAGGTCCGAACTATGGCTACACCTTC
j_gene: TRBJ2-2; d_gene: NA; v_gene: TRBV7-6; abundance: NA; CDR3aa: CASSSGTYRTGELFF; CDR3nt: TGTGCCAGCAGCTCCGGGACCTACAGAACCGGGGAGCTGTTTTTT
j_gene: TRBJ1-1; d_gene: NA; v_gene: TRBV19; abundance: NA; CDR3aa: CASSITQSARAFF; CDR3nt: TGTGCCAGTAGTATTACCCAATCCGCCCGCGCTTTCTTT
j_gene: TRBJ1-2; d_gene: TRBD1; v_gene: TRBV18; abundance: NA; CDR3aa: CASSSDRVGGYTF; CDR3nt: TGTGCCAGCTCCTCGGACAGGGTCGGCGGCTACACCTTC
j_gene: TRBJ1-2; d_gene: NA; v_gene: TRBV5-4; abundance: NA; CDR3aa: CASSLDGGTFGYTF; CDR3nt: TGTGCCAGCAGCTTGGACGGGGGCACGTTTGGCTACACCTTC
j_gene: TRBJ2-5; d_gene: NA; v_gene: TRBV5-5; abundance: NA; CDR3aa: CASKPWTVQATQYF; CDR3nt: TGTGCCAGCAAGCCATGGACGGTGCAGGCGACCCAGTACTTC
j_gene: TRBJ1-5; d_gene: NA; v_gene: TRBV19; abundance: NA; CDR3aa: CASSIGAPVGNQPQHF; CDR3nt: TGTGCCAGTAGTATAGGGGCGCCCGTAGGCAATCAGCCCCAGCATTTT
j_gene: TRBJ1-5; d_gene: NA; v_gene: TRBV9; abundance: NA; CDR3aa: CASARGNNQPQHF; CDR3nt: TGTGCCAGCGCCAGGGGAAACAATCAGCCCCAGCATTTT
j_gene: TRBJ2-3; d_gene: NA; v_gene: TRBV7-2; abundance: NA; CDR3aa: CASSLGQGTLSTDTQYF; CDR3nt: TGTGCCAGCAGCCTCGGCCAGGGGACACTTAGCACAGATACGCAGTATTTT
j_gene: TRBJ2-7; d_gene: NA; v_gene: TRBV19; abundance: NA; CDR3aa: CASRLSGASYEQYF; CDR3nt: TGTGCCAGTAGATTATCGGGGGCTTCCTACGAGCAGTACTTC
j_gene: TRBJ1-3; d_gene: TRBD1; v_gene: TRBV19; abundance: NA; CDR3aa: CASSIVGQAGNTIYF; CDR3nt: TGTGCCAGTAGTATCGTCGGACAGGCTGGAAACACCATATATTTT
j_gene: TRBJ1-6; d_gene: TRBD1; v_gene: TRBV4-1; abundance: NA; CDR3aa: CASRRQGVNSPLHF; CDR3nt: TGCGCCAGCCGGCGACAGGGGGTGAATTCACCCCTCCACTTT
j_gene: TRBJ1-2; d_gene: NA; v_gene: TRBV19; abundance: once; CDR3aa: CASSIGGKPRYGYTF; CDR3nt: TGTGCCAGTAGTATAGGCGGGAAACCTCGCTATGGCTACACCTTC
j_gene: TRBJ2-3; d_gene: NA; v_gene: TRBV19; abundance: NA; CDR3aa: CASSPRTDTQYF; CDR3nt: TGTGCCAGTAGTCCACGCACAGATACGCAGTATTTT
j_gene: TRBJ1-2; d_gene: TRBD1; v_gene: TRBV7-9; abundance: NA; CDR3aa: CASSERTGRYGYTF; CDR3nt: TGTGCCAGCAGCGAAAGGACAGGGAGGTATGGCTACACCTTC
j_gene: TRBJ2-1; d_gene: NA; v_gene: TRBV11-3; abundance: NA; CDR3aa: CASSLGFGGYNEQFF; CDR3nt: TGTGCCAGCAGCTTAGGTTTCGGGGGCTACAATGAGCAGTTCTTC
j_gene: TRBJ1-2; d_gene: TRBD1; v_gene: TRBV5-4; abundance: once; CDR3aa: CASSVTGTGEHGYTF; CDR3nt: TGTGCCAGCAGCGTGACCGGGACAGGGGAGCATGGCTACACCTTC
j_gene: TRBJ1-5; d_gene: NA; v_gene: TRBV7-9; abundance: NA; CDR3aa: CASSPLGGQPQHF; CDR3nt: TGTGCCAGCAGCCCTCTAGGGGGGCAGCCCCAGCATTTT
j_gene: TRBJ2-7; d_gene: TRBD1; v_gene: TRBV11-3; abundance: few; CDR3aa: CASSSRRGTGKCYEQYF; CDR3nt: TGTGCCAGCAGCAGCAGGCGAGGGACAGGGAAGTGCTACGAGCAGTACTTC
j_gene: TRBJ1-4; d_gene: NA; v_gene: TRBV6-1; abundance: NA; CDR3aa: CASSEAVGGGEKLFF; CDR3nt: TGTGCCAGCAGTGAAGCTGTAGGGGGAGGAGAAAAACTGTTTTTT
j_gene: TRBJ2-7; d_gene: NA; v_gene: TRBV7-2; abundance: NA; CDR3aa: CASSDSTGIYEQYF; CDR3nt: TGTGCCAGCAGCGACTCAACAGGGATCTACGAGCAGTACTTC
j_gene: TRBJ1-3; d_gene: NA; v_gene: TRBV5-5; abundance: NA; CDR3aa: CASSLAGLGNTIYF; CDR3nt: TGTGCCAGCAGCTTGGCGGGGCTCGGAAACACCATATATTTT